A selection of T cell receptor beta chains follows, all from one sample in a study of response to subunit inactivated influenza vaccine. TCRdb ran MiXCR on the RT-PCR reads and lists one entry per CDR3 protein. Among about 520,000 distinct CDR3 sequences listed, 6.5% to 8% were seen once. The input for sequencing was PBMCs from blood, taken roughly 24 months after vaccination. The receptor set was obtained from a man between 45 and 75 years old who received an inactivated influenza vaccine. CDR3s include the opening cysteine and the closing phenylalanine or tryptophan. A D gene is named only where the DNA matches it firmly. Size tells how often a clone was seen (once, few, many) or the class of an expanded clone, and some rows leave it out.

size	V	J	D	DNA	CDR3
-	TRBV5-6	TRBJ2-2	-	TGTGCCAGCAGCCCCGGGCTCCTGAACTGGGCGGAGCTGTTTTTT	CASSPGLLNWAELFF
many	TRBV7-2	TRBJ2-3	TRBD2	TGTGCCAGCAGCTTAGCTAGCGGGAGTGGCACAGATACGCAGTATTTT	CASSLASGSGTDTQYF
few	TRBV20-1	TRBJ2-3	TRBD1	TGCAGTGCTACCGACAGGGTTATTGCAGATACGCAGTATTTT	CSATDRVIADTQYF
-	TRBV2	TRBJ2-3	TRBD2	TGTGCCAGCCGCCCCGGGACTAGCTCAACAGATACGCAGTATTTT	CASRPGTSSTDTQYF
few	TRBV27	TRBJ1-4	-	TGTGCCAGCAGGACGGACAGAACTAATGAAAAACTGTTTTTT	CASRTDRTNEKLFF
few	TRBV30	TRBJ1-4	-	TGTGCCTGGAGTATGCGGACTAATGAAAAACTGTTTTTT	CAWSMRTNEKLFF
many	TRBV7-9	TRBJ2-7	TRBD2	TGTGCCAGCGGGACTAGCGGGAGGGCCGAGTACTTC	CASGTSGRAEYF
many	TRBV9	TRBJ2-7	-	TGTGCCAGCAGCGATGGGCCCGACAGACGATACGAGCAGTACTTC	CASSDGPDRRYEQYF
few	TRBV5-1	TRBJ2-7	TRBD2	TGCGCCAGCAGCTCCGGGACTAGGGGCCACGAGCAGTACTTC	CASSSGTRGHEQYF
-	TRBV12-3/TRBV12-4	TRBJ1-1	-	TGTGCCAGCTTATGGGTGAACACTGAAGCTTTCTTT	CASLWVNTEAFF
few	TRBV12-3/TRBV12-4	TRBJ1-4	TRBD1	TGTGCCAGCAGTTTTAGATCCGGGACAGGAGAAAAACTGTTTTTT	CASSFRSGTGEKLFF
few	TRBV15	TRBJ2-5	-	TGTGCCACCCGGGGGCTAGGGGAGACCCAGTACTTC	CATRGLGETQYF
many	TRBV28	TRBJ2-7	TRBD2	TGTGCCAGCAGATTAGCGGGCAACCCCTCCGAGCAGTACTTC	CASRLAGNPSEQYF
many	TRBV9	TRBJ2-7	TRBD1	TGTGCCAGCAGCGAGAGGACAGGGGGTTTGCACGAGCAGTACTTC	CASSERTGGLHEQYF
many	TRBV6-2/TRBV6-3	TRBJ2-1	TRBD2	TGTGCCAGCACCCCAGTAGCGGGAGTTTCTGAGCAGTTCTTC	CASTPVAGVSEQFF
-	TRBV6-2/TRBV6-3	TRBJ2-3	TRBD2	TGTGCCAGCAGCCTCCCTCTGTCTACTAGCGACCGCACAGATACGCAGTATTTT	CASSLPLSTSDRTDTQYF
-	TRBV7-9	TRBJ1-4	-	TGTGCCAGCGGCAAATCAGGGGCTCGCGAAAAACTGTTTTTT	CASGKSGAREKLFF
many	TRBV7-8	TRBJ2-7	-	TGTGCCAGCAGCTCAGGACAGCGGCCCTACGAGCAGTACTTC	CASSSGQRPYEQYF
many	TRBV12-3/TRBV12-4	TRBJ2-2	-	TGTGCCAGCAGTTTAGGACTAGTGGGGGAGCTGTTTTTT	CASSLGLVGELFF
many	TRBV7-6	TRBJ1-1	-	TGTGCCAGCAGCTCCGGACAGACTGAAGCTTTCTTT	CASSSGQTEAFF
few	TRBV18	TRBJ2-4	-	TGTGCCAGCTCACCACGAGGAGGGAACAAAAACATTCAGTACTTC	CASSPRGGNKNIQYF
many	TRBV7-9	TRBJ2-1	-	TGTGCCAGCAGCTTTTACAGCAATGAGCAGTTCTTC	CASSFYSNEQFF
few	TRBV3-1	TRBJ2-2	-	TGTGCCAGCAGCCAAAGTCCGGGAGTGGCCGGGGAGCTGTTTTTT	CASSQSPGVAGELFF
few	TRBV5-6	TRBJ1-5	-	TGTGCCAGCAGCTTGTTCACAGGATCTAGCAATCAGCCCCAGCATTTT	CASSLFTGSSNQPQHF
-	TRBV6-6	TRBJ2-7	-	TGTGCCAGCAGCCTACTCTTAGCCTACGAGCAGTACTTC	CASSLLLAYEQYF
many	TRBV11-2	TRBJ2-5	TRBD2	TGTGCCAGCAGCTTAGGGAATAGCGGGATTGAGACCCAGTACTTC	CASSLGNSGIETQYF
many	TRBV6-2/TRBV6-3	TRBJ1-6	-	TGTGCCAGCAGTTGGATTGACTATAATTCACCCCTCCACTTT	CASSWIDYNSPLHF
few	TRBV24-1	TRBJ2-2	TRBD1	TGTGCCACCAGCACACGGGACAGCAAGAACACCGGGGAGCTGTTTTTT	CATSTRDSKNTGELFF
many	TRBV10-3	TRBJ2-3	-	TGTGCCATCAGTCTAGCAGCTAGCACAGATACGCAGTATTTT	CAISLAASTDTQYF
once	TRBV23-1	TRBJ2-1	TRBD2	TGCGCCAGCAGTCAATCTGAAACTAGCGGGATTGGGCAGTTCTTC	CASSQSETSGIGQFF
-	TRBV6-5	TRBJ2-2	-	TGTGCCAGCAGTTACTCCGCGACCGGGCAAGGCGGGGAGCTGTTTTTT	CASSYSATGQGGELFF
few	TRBV7-2	TRBJ2-1	-	TGTGCCAGCAGCTTAGATTTCGGGACCTACAATGAGCAGTTCTTC	CASSLDFGTYNEQFF
-	TRBV20-1	TRBJ2-1	TRBD2	TGCAGTGCTTCGACTAGCGGGAGGGCGCGGGAGCAGTTCTTC	CSASTSGRAREQFF
many	TRBV12-3/TRBV12-4	TRBJ2-3	-	TGTGCCAGCAGTTTATTGCGGGGCACAGATACGCAGTATTTT	CASSLLRGTDTQYF
few	TRBV29-1	TRBJ1-4	TRBD1	TGCAGCGGCGGCGGGGGTCCGGGACAGGGTAATGAAAAACTGTTTTTT	CSGGGGPGQGNEKLFF
few	TRBV10-2	TRBJ2-5	TRBD1	TGCGCCAGCTTGGAGCCGGGACAGGGCTTGGAGACCCAGTACTTC	CASLEPGQGLETQYF
few	TRBV10-3	TRBJ2-7	TRBD2	TGTGCCATCAGTGAGTTGGGACTAAAGGGCTACGAGCAGTACTTC	CAISELGLKGYEQYF
many	TRBV14	TRBJ2-1	-	TGTGCCAGCAGCCAAGATTCCTATCGGCAGTTCTTC	CASSQDSYRQFF
few	TRBV7-2	TRBJ2-7	TRBD1	TGTGCCAGCAGCTCTTACTCTTACCGGGACAGGGACGAGCAGTACTTC	CASSSYSYRDRDEQYF
-	TRBV5-1	TRBJ2-7	-	TGCGCCAGCAGCTTGGAAGTCCTCCCAGGCTCCTACGAGCAGTACTTC	CASSLEVLPGSYEQYF
-	TRBV20-1	TRBJ2-3	TRBD2	TGCAGTGCTAGTGGACTAGCGGGAGTAGATACGCAGTATTTT	CSASGLAGVDTQYF
many	TRBV6-1	TRBJ2-7	-	TGTGCCAGCAGCCCTGGGTTCTTAGGCGAGCAGTACTTC	CASSPGFLGEQYF
-	TRBV5-1	TRBJ2-7	-	TGCGCCAGCAGCCCGATGGACCGCTCCTACGAGCAGTACTTC	CASSPMDRSYEQYF
few	TRBV5-1	TRBJ2-5	-	TGCGCCAGCAGCAAGGAAGCCCGATTGGAGACCCAGTACTTC	CASSKEARLETQYF
-	TRBV20-1	TRBJ1-5	-	TGCAGTGCTAGATCAGGGGTGGCGGCAAGTCAGCCCCAGCATTTT	CSARSGVAASQPQHF
few	TRBV27	TRBJ2-7	TRBD2	TGTGCCAGCAGTTTCCATAAGACTAGCGGGAGCTACGAGCAGTACTTC	CASSFHKTSGSYEQYF
few	TRBV12-3/TRBV12-4	TRBJ2-3	-	TGTGCCAGCCAACTAGGGGGGGTCAGCACAGATACGCAGTATTTT	CASQLGGVSTDTQYF
few	TRBV7-6	TRBJ1-3	TRBD1	TGTGTGAGGGGGCGCGGAAACACCATATATTTT	CVRGRGNTIYF
-	TRBV9	TRBJ2-2	-	TGTGCCAGCAGCATAAGTACCGGGGAGCTGTTTTTT	CASSISTGELFF
-	TRBV7-6	TRBJ2-7	TRBD2	TGTGCCAGCAGCTTGACCCCGGGACTAGCGGGAGTGGACGAGCAGTACTTC	CASSLTPGLAGVDEQYF
-	TRBV27	TRBJ1-2	-	TGTGCCAGCAGCCAAAGTTCAGCAAATGGCTACACCTTC	CASSQSSANGYTF
many	TRBV20-1	TRBJ1-4	-	TGCAGTGCCTCAGGGGCCATGGATGAAAAACTGTTTTTT	CSASGAMDEKLFF
few	TRBV28	TRBJ2-4	TRBD1	TGTGCCAGTATGACAGGGTCAAACATTCAGTACTTC	CASMTGSNIQYF